The clone carrying this T cell receptor beta chain was detected many times. The antigen is undetermined. MiXCR, applied by TCRdb to the 5' RACE reads, yields one record per CDR3 protein. The sample holds 150,000 to 200,000 distinct CDR3 sequences, 15% to 20% seen once. These data are taken from a study of CD8 T cells in ankylosing spondylitis. Points from the study as a whole: What seemed typical of ankylosing spondylitis blood was a TCR beta motif built from several highly homologous variants.

The ends were cut back, 6 bases at V and 4 bases at J, with 4 bases in the middle. There are 11 residues in the CDR3. Sequencing was performed on blood, either unsorted or a sorted T cell fraction (not recorded which). This sequence joins TRBV12-3 or TRBV12-4 and TRBJ2-1; D not certain. This clonotype was obtained from a male donor aged 10-30 years with ankylosing spondylitis or in good health (not recorded which). This CDR3 reads CASSAYNEQFF. CDR3 DNA: TGTGCCAGCAGCGCATACAATGAGCAGTTCTTC.